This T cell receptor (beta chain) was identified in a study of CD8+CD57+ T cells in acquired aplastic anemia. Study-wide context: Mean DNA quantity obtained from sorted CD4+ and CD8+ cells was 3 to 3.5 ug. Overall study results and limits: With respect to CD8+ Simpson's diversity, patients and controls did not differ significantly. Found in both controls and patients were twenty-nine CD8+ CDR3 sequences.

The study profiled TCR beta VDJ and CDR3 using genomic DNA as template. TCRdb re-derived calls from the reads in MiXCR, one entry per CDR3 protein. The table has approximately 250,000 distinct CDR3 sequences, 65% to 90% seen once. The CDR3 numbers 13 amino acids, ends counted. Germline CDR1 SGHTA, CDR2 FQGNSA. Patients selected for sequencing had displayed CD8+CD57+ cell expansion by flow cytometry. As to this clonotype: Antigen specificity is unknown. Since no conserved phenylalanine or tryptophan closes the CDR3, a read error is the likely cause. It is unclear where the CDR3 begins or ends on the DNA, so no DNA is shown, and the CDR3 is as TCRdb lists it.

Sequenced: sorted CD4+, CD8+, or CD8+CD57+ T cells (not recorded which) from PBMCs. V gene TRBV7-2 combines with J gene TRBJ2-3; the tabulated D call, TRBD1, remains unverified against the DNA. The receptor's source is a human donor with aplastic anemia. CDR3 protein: CASSYGGGNTGEL.